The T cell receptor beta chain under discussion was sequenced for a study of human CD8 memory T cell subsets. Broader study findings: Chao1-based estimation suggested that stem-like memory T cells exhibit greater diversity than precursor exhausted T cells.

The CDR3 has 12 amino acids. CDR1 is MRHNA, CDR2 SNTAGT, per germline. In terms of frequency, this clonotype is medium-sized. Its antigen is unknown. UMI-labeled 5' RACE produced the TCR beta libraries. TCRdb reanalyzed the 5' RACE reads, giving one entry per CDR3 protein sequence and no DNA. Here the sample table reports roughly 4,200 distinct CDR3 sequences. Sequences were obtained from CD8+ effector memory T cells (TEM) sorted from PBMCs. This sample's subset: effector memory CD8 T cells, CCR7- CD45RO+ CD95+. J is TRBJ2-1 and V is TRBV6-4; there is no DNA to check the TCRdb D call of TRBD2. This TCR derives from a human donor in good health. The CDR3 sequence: CASSEGSNEQFF.